The 14 T cell receptor beta chains presented below share a single source sample, sequenced in a study of Graves' ophthalmopathy and Graves' hyperthyroidism. Amplified material comprised TCR beta CDR3 regions derived from RNA transcripts. Second-round multiplex PCR came after a first-round RT-PCR that employed HTBI primers. MiXCR, applied by TCRdb to the multiplex PCR reads, yields one record per CDR3 protein. The sample comprises around 1,000,000 distinct CDR3 sequences, 35% to 45% of which are singletons, and more than 9.5% rests with the top ten. Sample: peripheral blood or thyroid tissue (not recorded which). These TCRs come from an adult man with Graves' hyperthyroidism.

The chain recombines TRBV5-1 with TRBJ2-2; 12 bases match TRBD2. CDR1 SGHRS and CDR2 YFSETQ come from the germline V gene. V dropped 0 bases and J dropped 9; count of bases not matched to a gene: 6. This CDR3 has 16 amino acids. CDR3 in DNA: TGCGCCAGCAGCTTGGATTCTAGCGGGGGGGCCCGGGAGCTGTTTTTT. It is translated as CASSLDSSGGARELFF.

This clonotype showed up many times. The rearrangement links TRBV7-2 to TRBJ1-1; 9 bases are a match to TRBD1. This CDR3 has 13 residues. Trimming took 4 bases from V and 8 from J; bases not matched to a gene: 5. Germline CDR1 is SGHTA and CDR2 is FQGNSA. The CDR3 loop is CASSYTTGGEAFF. DNA for the CDR3: TGTGCCAGCAGCTACACCACAGGGGGCGAAGCTTTCTTT. Using reference TRBV7-2 and TRBJ1-1 for the parts outside the CDR3, the full variable domain is GAGVSQSPSNKVTEKGKDVELRCDPISGHTALYWYRQSLGQGLEFLIYFQGNSAPDKSGLPSDRFSAERTGGSVSTLTIQRTQQEDSAVYLCASSYTTGGEAFFGQGTRLTVV.

The chain links TRBV29-1 to TRBJ2-7; no definite D call. Germline V gene data show CDR1 as SQVTM and CDR2 as ANQGSEA. The CDR3 has 13 residues. V gave up 2 bases and J gave up 5 bases, with 13 bases separating them. The CDR3 here is CSVEPGIIHEQYF. CDR3 nucleotides: TGCAGCGTTGAACCGGGTATCATCCACGAGCAGTACTTC.

This clonotype was recorded many times. The chain is built from TRBV29-1 and TRBJ1-2; 8 positions match TRBD1. The CDR3 contains 13 residues. Germline values: CDR1 SQVTM, CDR2 ANQGSEA. The junction had 8 bases not matched to a gene; V was cut back by 7 bases and J by 4 bases. CDR3 DNA sequence: TGCAGCGGGGGAGACAGGGGAGCCTATGGCTACACCTTC. Residues: CSGGDRGAYGYTF.

As to this clonotype: At one end the junction does not follow the germline gene, possibly because of a read error. The V gene is TRBV19, the J gene TRBJ1-5, with TRBD1 matching over 9 bases. Germline V gene sequence: CDR1 LNHDA, CDR2 SQIVND (reference sequence). The CDR3 is 17 residues long. CDR3 DNA: TGTGCCAGTGGTATATGGGACACAGGGGGCGCAGATCAGCCCCAGCATTTT. This sequence encodes CASGIWDTGGADQPQHF.

This clonotype was detected many times. The rearrangement uses TRBV9 and TRBJ2-5; D might be TRBD2 (6 bases). V shed 2 bases and J shed 3 bases, with 8 bases lying between them. The CDR3 totals 13 residues. CDR1 SGDLS and CDR2 YYNGEE come from the germline V gene. The CDR3 DNA follows: TGTGCCAGCAGCGTGGCGGGGAAAGAGACCCAGTACTTC. Amino acid sequence: CASSVAGKETQYF.

The V call is TRBV4-1, the J call TRBJ1-1; 10 nucleotides agree with TRBD1. Germline CDR1 reads MGHRA; CDR2 reads YSYEKL. The CDR3 is 15 amino acids. The V and J ends lost 3 bases and 5 bases, in that order; junction bases with no gene match: 6. Here the CDR3 reads CASSHDRTGGTEAFF. CDR3 sequence (DNA): TGCGCCAGCAGCCATGACCGGACAGGGGGGACTGAAGCTTTCTTT.

This clonotype was observed a single time. The rearrangement uses TRBV28 and TRBJ1-2; no firm D call. The CDR3 has 14 amino acids. With 6 bases removed from V and 3 bases from J, the gap between germline ends came to 14 bases. CDR1 MDHEN and CDR2 SYDVKM come from the germline V gene. In nucleotides, the CDR3 is TGTGCCAGCAGCCTTTCCGGGGTGTACTATGGCTACACCTTC. It specifies CASSLSGVYYGYTF.

V is TRBV29-1 and J is TRBJ2-7, with unresolved D. There are 12 residues in the CDR3. CDR1 is SQVTM, CDR2 ANQGSEA, per germline. Trimming left V 6 bases short and J 5 bases short, with 14 bases between. CDR3 DNA sequence: TGCAGCGTCGCGTTGGTGGGTCACGAGCAGTACTTC. It encodes CSVALVGHEQYF.

The rearrangement links TRBV20-1 to TRBJ2-5; 11 bases align to TRBD1. V lost 6 bases and J lost 4; bases outside the gene matches: 16. Germline CDR1 and CDR2: DFQATT and SNEGSKA (reference sequence). CDR3 length: 17 amino acids. Here the CDR3 reads CSASLNQGTGGAETQYF. The DNA of the CDR3 is TGCAGTGCCAGCCTTAACCAGGGGACAGGGGGGGCAGAGACCCAGTACTTC.

Comment on this clonotype: One end of the junction fails to match germline, which may point to a read error. V usage is TRBV14 and J usage is TRBJ1-1; D uncertain. This CDR3 is built from 12 residues. Germline CDR1 and CDR2: SGHDN and FVKESK. This CDR3 reads CAGSQVNTEAFF. CDR3 in DNA: TGTGCCGGCAGCCAAGTAAACACTGAAGCTTTCTTT.

The V and J genes are TRBV9 and TRBJ1-6; D gene ambiguous. Trimming pared 0 bases from V and 0 bases from J, leaving 7 bases between. The CDR3 is 16 residues long. Germline V lookup: CDR1 SGDLS, CDR2 YYNGEE. The CDR3 region has the DNA TGTGCCAGCAGCGTAGGAGTGAGCTCCTATAATTCACCCCTCCACTTT. Protein product: CASSVGVSSYNSPLHF.

This clonotype was counted at least ten times. The gene calls are TRBV7-6 and TRBJ2-5, with D possibly being TRBD1 or TRBD2 (5 bases each). The V and J ends lost 5 bases and 3 bases respectively, with 22 bases between them. The length of the CDR3 is 17 residues. Germline V gene sequence: CDR1 SGHVS, CDR2 FNYEAQ. CDR3 coding DNA: TGTGCCAGCAGCACAGACGGGGCCATGAGGTCCAAAGAGACCCAGTACTTC. Translating it yields CASSTDGAMRSKETQYF.

For the CDR3, the DNA is TGCAGTGCTAGAAGACAGGGGGATCGGCCCCAGCATTTT. It encodes CSARRQGDRPQHF. The rearrangement uses TRBV20-1 and TRBJ1-5; TRBD1 matches at 9 bases. Per the germline V gene, CDR1 is DFQATT and CDR2 is SNEGSKA (reference sequence). The CDR3 has 13 residues. V lost 2 bases, J lost 9 bases, and 5 bases stayed unmatched.